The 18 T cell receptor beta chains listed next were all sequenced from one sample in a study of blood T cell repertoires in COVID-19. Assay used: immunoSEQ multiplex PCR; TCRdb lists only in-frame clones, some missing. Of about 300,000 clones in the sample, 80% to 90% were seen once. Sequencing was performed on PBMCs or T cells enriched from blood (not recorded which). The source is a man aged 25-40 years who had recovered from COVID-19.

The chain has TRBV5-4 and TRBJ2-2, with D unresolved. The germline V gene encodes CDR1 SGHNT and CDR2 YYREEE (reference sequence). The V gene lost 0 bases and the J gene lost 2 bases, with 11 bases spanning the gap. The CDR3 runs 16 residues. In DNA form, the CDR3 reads TGTGCCAGCAGCTTGGGCGGTAGCATCAACACCGGGGAGCTGTTTTTT. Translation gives CASSLGGSINTGELFF.

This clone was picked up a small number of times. Here the CDR3 DNA reads TGTGCCAGCAGCCAAGGGACTAGCGGGGGGGCTAGCACAGATACGCAGTATTTT. Protein product: CASSQGTSGGASTDTQYF. V usage is TRBV4-2 and J usage is TRBJ2-3; 15 positions match TRBD2. V lost 1 base and J lost 0; bases outside the gene matches: 2. The CDR3 runs to 18 residues. The germline CDR1 and CDR2 sequences are LGHNA and YNFKEQ.

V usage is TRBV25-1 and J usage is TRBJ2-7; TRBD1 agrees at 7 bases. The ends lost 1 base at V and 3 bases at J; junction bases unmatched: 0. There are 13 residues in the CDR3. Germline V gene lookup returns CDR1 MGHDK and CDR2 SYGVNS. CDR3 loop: CASSEWDSYEQYF. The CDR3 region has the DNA TGTGCCAGCAGTGAATGGGACAGCTACGAGCAGTACTTC.

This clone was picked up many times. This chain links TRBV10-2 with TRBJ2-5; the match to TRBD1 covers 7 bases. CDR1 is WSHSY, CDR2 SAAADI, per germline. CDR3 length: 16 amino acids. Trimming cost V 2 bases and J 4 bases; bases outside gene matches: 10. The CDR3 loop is CASSEVQGVNRETQYF. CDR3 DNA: TGCGCCAGCAGTGAGGTCCAGGGGGTGAATCGAGAGACCCAGTACTTC.

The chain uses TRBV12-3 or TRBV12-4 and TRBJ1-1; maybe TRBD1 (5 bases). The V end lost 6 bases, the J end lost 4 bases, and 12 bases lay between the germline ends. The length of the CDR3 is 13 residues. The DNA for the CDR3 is TGTGCCAGCAGAGCACAGGTATTCACTGAAGCTTTCTTT. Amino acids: CASRAQVFTEAFF.

CDR3 residues: CASSLEGHRNNSPLHF. The CDR3 DNA reads as TGTGCCAGCAGTTTAGAGGGACACCGGAATAATTCACCCCTCCACTTT. The V call is TRBV27, the J call TRBJ1-6, with a possible D match to TRBD1 (6 bases). Trimming cost V 2 bases and J 5 bases, with 13 bases left between them. The CDR3 is 16 amino acids. Germline V gene sequence: CDR1 MNHEY, CDR2 SMNVEV (reference sequence).

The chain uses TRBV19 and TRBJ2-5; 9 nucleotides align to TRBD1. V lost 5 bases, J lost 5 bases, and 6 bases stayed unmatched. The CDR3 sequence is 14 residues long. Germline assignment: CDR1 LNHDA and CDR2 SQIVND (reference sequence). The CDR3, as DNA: TGTGCCAGTAGTCCGACAGGGGGGGTTGAGACCCAGTACTTC. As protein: CASSPTGGVETQYF.

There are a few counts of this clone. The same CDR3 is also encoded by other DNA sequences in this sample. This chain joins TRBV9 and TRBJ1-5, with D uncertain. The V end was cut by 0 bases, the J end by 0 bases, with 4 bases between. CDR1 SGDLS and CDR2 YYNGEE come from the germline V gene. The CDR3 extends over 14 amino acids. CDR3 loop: CASSVDGSNQPQHF. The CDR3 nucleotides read TGTGCCAGCAGCGTAGACGGTAGCAATCAGCCCCAGCATTTT. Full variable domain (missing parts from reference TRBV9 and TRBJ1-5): DSGVTQTPKHLITATGQRVTLRCSPRSGDLSVYWYQQSLDQGLQFLIQYYNGEERAKGNILERFSAQQFPDLHSELNLSSLELGDSALYFCASSVDGSNQPQHFGDGTRLSIL.

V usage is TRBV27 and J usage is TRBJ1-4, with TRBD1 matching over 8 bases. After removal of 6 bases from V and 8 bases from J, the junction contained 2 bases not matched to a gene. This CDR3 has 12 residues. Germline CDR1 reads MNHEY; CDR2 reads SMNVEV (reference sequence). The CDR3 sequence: CASRQGGEKLFF. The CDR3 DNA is TGTGCCAGCAGACAGGGGGGGGAAAAACTGTTTTTT.

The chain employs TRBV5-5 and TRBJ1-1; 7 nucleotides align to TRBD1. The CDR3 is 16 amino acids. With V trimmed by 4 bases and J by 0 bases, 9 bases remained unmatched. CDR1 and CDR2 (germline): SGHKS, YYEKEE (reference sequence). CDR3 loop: CASSPRGDRVNTEAFF. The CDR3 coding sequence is TGTGCCAGCAGCCCAAGGGGTGACAGGGTGAACACTGAAGCTTTCTTT.

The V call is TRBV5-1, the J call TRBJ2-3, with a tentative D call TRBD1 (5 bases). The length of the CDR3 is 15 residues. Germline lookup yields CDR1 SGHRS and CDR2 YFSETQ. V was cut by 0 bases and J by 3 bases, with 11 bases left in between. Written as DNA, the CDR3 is TGCGCCAGCAGCTTGGGTACAGGTCGGACAGATACGCAGTATTTT. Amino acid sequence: CASSLGTGRTDTQYF.

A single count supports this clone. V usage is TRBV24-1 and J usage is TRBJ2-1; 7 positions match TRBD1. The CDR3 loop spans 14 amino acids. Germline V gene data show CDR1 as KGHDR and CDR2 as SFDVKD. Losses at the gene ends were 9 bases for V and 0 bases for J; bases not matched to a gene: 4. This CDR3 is CATATGSSYNEQFF. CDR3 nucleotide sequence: TGTGCCACCGCGACAGGGAGCTCCTACAATGAGCAGTTCTTC.

The CDR3 spells CASTPFEGGIGDTQYF. CDR3 nucleotides: TGTGCCAGCACCCCTTTTGAAGGGGGCATTGGAGATACGCAGTATTTT. This chain connects TRBV21-1 to TRBJ2-3; the table names TRBD1, a call not compared with the DNA. TRBV21-1 represents a pseudogene. This CDR3 region has 16 residues.

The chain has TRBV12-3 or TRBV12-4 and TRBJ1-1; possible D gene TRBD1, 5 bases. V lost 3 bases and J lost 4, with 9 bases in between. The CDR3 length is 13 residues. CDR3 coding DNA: TGTGCCAGCAGTTTGGAAAGGGGCACTGAAGCTTTCTTT. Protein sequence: CASSLERGTEAFF.

For the CDR3, the DNA is TGTGCCAGCAGCCCCCGAGGGAATAGCAATCAGCCCCAGCATTTT. Protein: CASSPRGNSNQPQHF. The chain has TRBV2 and TRBJ1-5; D unclear. The ends were cut back, 6 bases at V and 0 bases at J, with 12 bases in the middle. This CDR3 is built from 15 residues. Germline V gene lookup returns CDR1 SNHLY and CDR2 FYNNEI.

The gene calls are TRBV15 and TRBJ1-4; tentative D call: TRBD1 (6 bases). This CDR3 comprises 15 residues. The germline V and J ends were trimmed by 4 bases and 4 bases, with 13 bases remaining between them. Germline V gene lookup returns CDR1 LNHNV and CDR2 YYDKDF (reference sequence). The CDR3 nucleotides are TGTGCCACCAGCATACCACAGGGTGGTAATGAAAAACTGTTTTTT. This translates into CATSIPQGGNEKLFF. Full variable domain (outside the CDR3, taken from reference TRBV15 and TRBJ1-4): DAMVIQNPRYQVTQFGKPVTLSCSQTLNHNVMYWYQQKSSQAPKLLFHYYDKDFNNEADTPDNFQSRRPNTSFCFLDIRSPGLGDTAMYLCATSIPQGGNEKLFFGSGTQLSVL.

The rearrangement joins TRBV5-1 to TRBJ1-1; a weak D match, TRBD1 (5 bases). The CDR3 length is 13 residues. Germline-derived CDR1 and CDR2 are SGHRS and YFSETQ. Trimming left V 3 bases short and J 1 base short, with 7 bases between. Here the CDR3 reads CASSSQENTEAFF. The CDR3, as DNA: TGCGCCAGCAGCTCACAGGAGAACACTGAAGCTTTCTTT. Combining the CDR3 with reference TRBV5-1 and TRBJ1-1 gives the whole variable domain KAGVTQTPRYLIKTRGQQVTLSCSPISGHRSVSWYQQTPGQGLQFLFEYFSETQRNKGNFPGRFSGRQFSNSRSEMNVSTLELGDSALYLCASSSQENTEAFFGQGTRLTVV.

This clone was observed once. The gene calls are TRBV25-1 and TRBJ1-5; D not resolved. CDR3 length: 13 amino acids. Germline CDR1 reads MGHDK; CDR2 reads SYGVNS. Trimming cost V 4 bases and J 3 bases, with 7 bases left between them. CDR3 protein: CASSATYNQPQHF. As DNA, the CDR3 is TGTGCCAGCAGTGCTACCTACAATCAGCCCCAGCATTTT.